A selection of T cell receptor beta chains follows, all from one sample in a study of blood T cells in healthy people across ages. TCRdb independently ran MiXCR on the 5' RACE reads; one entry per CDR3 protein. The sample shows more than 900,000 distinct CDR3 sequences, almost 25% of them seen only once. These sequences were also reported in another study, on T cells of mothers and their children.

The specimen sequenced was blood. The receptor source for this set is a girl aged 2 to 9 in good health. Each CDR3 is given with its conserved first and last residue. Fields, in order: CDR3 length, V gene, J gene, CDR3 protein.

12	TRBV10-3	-	CAIQGSAYEQYF
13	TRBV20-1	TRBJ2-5	CSARWQSQETQYF
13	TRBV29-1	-	CSVDAGVGETQYF
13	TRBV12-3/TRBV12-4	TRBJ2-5	CASRGTHLETQYF
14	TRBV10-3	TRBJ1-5	CAISEAGGNQPQHF
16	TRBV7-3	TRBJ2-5	CASSFVGRALGETQYF
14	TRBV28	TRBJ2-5	CASSFLGSRETQYF
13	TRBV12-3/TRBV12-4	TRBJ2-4	CASSFVDTNIQYF
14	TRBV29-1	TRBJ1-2	CSDYRGLGNYGYTF
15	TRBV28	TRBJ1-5	CASSFRQGGNQPQHF
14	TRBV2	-	CASNGLMISYEQYF
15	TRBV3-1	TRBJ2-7	CASSDRGLAGVEQYF
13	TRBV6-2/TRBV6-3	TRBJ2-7	CASSDRLDYEQYF
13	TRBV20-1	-	CSATTGFGETQYF
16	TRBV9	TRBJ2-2	CASSDSGGGYTGELFF
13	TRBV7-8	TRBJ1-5	CASSLGPHQPQHF
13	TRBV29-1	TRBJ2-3	CSSLGSSTDTQYF
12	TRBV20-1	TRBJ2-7	CSAEFQQGEQYF
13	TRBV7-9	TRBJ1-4	CASSPVAGEKLFF
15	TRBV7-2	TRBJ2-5	CASSLTYGSQETQYF
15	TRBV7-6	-	CASSLGGYLDNEQFF
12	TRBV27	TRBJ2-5	CASSGQGMGQYF
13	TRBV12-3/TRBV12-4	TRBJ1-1	CASSLTVQGSAFF
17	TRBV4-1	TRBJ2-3	CASSPEGVPGRADTQYF
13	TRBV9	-	CASSGDSGDEQFF
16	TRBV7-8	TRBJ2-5	CASSLVSGSLQETQYF
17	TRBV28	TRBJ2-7	CASTSVFAGDRGYEQYF
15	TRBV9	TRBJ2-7	CASSVGLGEGYEQYF
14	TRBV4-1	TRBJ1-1	CASSQGLGRYEAFF
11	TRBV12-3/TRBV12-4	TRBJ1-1	CAILASIEAFF
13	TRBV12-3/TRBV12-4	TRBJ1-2	CASSRDSLYGYTF
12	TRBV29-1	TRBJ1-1	CSVEDMNTEAFF
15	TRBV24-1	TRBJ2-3	CATSGSSQGSDTQYF
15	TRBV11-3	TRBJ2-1	CASSRGGGAYNEQFF
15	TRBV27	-	CASSPGQGLWDEQYF
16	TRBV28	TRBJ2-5	CASSEPGQKFQETQYF
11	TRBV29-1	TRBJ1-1	CSVSMNTEAFF
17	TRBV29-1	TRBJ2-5	CSVASWLAGEAEETQYF
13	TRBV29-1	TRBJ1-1	CSVKGLSDTEAFF
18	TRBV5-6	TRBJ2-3	CASSFGTGLYFRTDTQYF
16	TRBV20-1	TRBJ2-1	CSARALLAGGPSEQFF
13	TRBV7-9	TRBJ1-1	CASSLTEALEAFF
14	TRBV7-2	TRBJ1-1	CASSLVREYTEAFF
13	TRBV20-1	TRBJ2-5	CSARAGMKETQYF